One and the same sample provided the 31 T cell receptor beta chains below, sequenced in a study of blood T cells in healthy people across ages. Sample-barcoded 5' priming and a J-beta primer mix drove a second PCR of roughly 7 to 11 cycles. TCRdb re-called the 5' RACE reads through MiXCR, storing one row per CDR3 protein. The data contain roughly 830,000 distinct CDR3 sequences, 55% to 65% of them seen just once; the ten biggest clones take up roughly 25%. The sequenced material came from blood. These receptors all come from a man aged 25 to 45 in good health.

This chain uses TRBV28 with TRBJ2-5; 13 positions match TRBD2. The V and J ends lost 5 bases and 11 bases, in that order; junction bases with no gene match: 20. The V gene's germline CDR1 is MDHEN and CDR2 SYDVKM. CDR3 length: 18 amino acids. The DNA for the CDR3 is TGTGCCAGCAGTCTCCTCCAGGGACTAGCGGGGATGGACAATGAGCAGTACTTC. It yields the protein CASSLLQGLAGMDNEQYF.

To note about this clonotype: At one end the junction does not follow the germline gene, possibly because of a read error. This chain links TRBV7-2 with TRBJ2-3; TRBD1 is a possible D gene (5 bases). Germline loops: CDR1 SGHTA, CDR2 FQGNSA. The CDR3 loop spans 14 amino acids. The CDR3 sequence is CACSVVGAEDTQYF. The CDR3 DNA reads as TGTGCCTGCAGCGTAGTAGGGGCGGAAGATACGCAGTATTTT.

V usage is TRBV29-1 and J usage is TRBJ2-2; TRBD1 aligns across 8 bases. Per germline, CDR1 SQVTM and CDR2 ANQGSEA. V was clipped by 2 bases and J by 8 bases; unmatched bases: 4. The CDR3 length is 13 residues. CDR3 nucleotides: TGCAGCGTTGAAACAGGGGGTGAGGGGGAGCTGTTTTTT. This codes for CSVETGGEGELFF.

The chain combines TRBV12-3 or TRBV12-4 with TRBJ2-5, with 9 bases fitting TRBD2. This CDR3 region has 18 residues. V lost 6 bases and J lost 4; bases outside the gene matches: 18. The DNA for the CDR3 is TGTGCCAGCAGCCATCGCCGCGAACCGATTAGCGGGGGAGAGACCCAGTACTTC. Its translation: CASSHRREPISGGETQYF.

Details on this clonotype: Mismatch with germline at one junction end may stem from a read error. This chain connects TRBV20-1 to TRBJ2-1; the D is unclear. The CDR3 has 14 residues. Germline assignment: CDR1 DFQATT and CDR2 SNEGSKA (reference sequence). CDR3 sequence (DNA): TGTAGTGGAACCAGCCGGAGCTCCTACAATGAGCAGTTCTTC. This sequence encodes CSGTSRSSYNEQFF.

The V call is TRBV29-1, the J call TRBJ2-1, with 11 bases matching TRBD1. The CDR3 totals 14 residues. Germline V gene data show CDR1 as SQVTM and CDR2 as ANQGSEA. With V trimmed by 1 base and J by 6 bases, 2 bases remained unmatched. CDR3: CSVEGGQGGNEQFF. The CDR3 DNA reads TGCAGCGTTGAAGGGGGACAGGGGGGCAATGAGCAGTTCTTC.

For the CDR3, the DNA is TGCAGTGCCGGGACAGGGGCAGGCAAAAACATTCAGTACTTC. Protein product: CSAGTGAGKNIQYF. The V gene is TRBV20-1, the J gene TRBJ2-4; 10 positions agree with TRBD1. V lost 6 bases, J lost 3 bases, and 5 bases stayed unmatched. CDR1 and CDR2 (germline): DFQATT, SNEGSKA (reference sequence). There are 14 residues in the CDR3.

Here the CDR3 DNA reads TGTGCCAGCAGCTTCCCCTTGGGGGAGCAGTACTTC. This encodes CASSFPLGEQYF. This chain connects TRBV7-2 to TRBJ2-7; D remains ambiguous. This CDR3 is built from 12 residues. V lost 3 bases to trimming and J lost 7 bases, with 10 bases between them. Germline CDR1 is SGHTA and CDR2 is FQGNSA. Based on the CDR3 plus reference TRBV7-2 and TRBJ2-7, the full variable domain is GAGVSQSPSNKVTEKGKDVELRCDPISGHTALYWYRQSLGQGLEFLIYFQGNSAPDKSGLPSDRFSAERTGGSVSTLTIQRTQQEDSAVYLCASSFPLGEQYFGPGTRLTVT.

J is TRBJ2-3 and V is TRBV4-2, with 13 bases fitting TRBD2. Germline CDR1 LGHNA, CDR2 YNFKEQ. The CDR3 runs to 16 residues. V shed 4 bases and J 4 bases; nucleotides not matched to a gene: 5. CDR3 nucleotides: TGTGCCAGCAGCCCTAAACTAGCGGGGGGGCCAGATACGCAGTATTTT. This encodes CASSPKLAGGPDTQYF.

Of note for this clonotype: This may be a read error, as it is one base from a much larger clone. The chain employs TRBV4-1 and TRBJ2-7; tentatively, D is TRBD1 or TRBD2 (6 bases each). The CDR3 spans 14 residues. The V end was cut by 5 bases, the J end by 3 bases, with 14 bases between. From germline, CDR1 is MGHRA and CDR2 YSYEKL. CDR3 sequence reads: CASSSRGVDYEQYF. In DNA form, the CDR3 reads TGCGCCAGCAGCTCGAGGGGGGTAGACTACGAGCAGTACTTC.

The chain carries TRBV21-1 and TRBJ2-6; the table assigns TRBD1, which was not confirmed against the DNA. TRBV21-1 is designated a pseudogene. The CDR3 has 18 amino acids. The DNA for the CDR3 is TGTGCCAGCAACTTTCCGGGACAGGGGCCCTCTGGGGCCAACGTCCTGACTTTC. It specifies CASNFPGQGPSGANVLTF.

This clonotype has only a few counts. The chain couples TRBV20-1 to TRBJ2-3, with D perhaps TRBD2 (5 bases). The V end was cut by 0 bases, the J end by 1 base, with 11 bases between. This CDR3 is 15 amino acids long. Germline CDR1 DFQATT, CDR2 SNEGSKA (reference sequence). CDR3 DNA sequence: TGCAGTGCTAGAGATGAGGGTTGGGGCACAGATACGCAGTATTTT. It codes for CSARDEGWGTDTQYF.

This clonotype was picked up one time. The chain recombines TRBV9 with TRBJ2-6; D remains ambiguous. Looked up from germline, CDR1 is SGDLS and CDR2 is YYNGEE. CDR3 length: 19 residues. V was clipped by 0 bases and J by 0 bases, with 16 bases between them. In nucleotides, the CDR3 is TGTGCCAGCAGCGTAGAGCCAGGATTCTTAGTCTCTGGGGCCAACGTCCTGACTTTC. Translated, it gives CASSVEPGFLVSGANVLTF. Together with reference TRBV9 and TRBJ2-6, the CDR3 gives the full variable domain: DSGVTQTPKHLITATGQRVTLRCSPRSGDLSVYWYQQSLDQGLQFLIQYYNGEERAKGNILERFSAQQFPDLHSELNLSSLELGDSALYFCASSVEPGFLVSGANVLTFGAGSRLTVL.

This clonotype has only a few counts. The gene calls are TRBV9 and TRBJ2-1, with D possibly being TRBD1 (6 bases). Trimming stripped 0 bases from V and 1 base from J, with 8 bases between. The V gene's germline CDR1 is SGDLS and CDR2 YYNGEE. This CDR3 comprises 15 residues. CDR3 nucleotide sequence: TGTGCCAGCAGCGTAGGTAGGGGGTCCTACAATGAGCAGTTCTTC. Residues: CASSVGRGSYNEQFF.

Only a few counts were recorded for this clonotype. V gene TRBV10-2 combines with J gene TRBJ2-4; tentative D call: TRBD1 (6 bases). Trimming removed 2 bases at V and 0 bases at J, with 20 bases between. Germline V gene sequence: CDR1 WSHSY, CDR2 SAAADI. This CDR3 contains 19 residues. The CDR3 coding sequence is TGCGCCAGCAGTGAGATGGGGGCCGATTACAAAATAGCCAAAAACATTCAGTACTTC. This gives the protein CASSEMGADYKIAKNIQYF.

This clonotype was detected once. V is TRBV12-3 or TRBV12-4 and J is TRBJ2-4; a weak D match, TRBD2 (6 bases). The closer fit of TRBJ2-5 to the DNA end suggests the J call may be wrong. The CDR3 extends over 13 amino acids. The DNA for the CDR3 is TGTGCCAGCAAAAACTGGGGGGAAGAGACCCAGTACTTC. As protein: CASKNWGEETQYF.

CDR3 residues: CASSLGYQGTYEQYF. CDR3 coding DNA: TGTGCCAGCAGCCTAGGGTACCAGGGGACCTACGAGCAGTACTTC. The chain couples TRBV7-2 to TRBJ2-7; D is perhaps TRBD1 (6 bases). The CDR3 is 15 amino acids. CDR1 is SGHTA and CDR2 is FQGNSA in the germline V gene. The V gene lost 5 bases and the J gene lost 2 bases, with 16 bases spanning the gap.

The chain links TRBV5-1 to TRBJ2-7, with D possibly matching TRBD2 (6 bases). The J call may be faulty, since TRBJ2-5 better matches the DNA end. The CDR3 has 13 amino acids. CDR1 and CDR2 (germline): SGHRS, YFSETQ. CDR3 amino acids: CASSLDGGETQYF. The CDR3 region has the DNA TGCGCCAGCAGCTTGGATGGGGGGGAGACCCAGTACTTC.

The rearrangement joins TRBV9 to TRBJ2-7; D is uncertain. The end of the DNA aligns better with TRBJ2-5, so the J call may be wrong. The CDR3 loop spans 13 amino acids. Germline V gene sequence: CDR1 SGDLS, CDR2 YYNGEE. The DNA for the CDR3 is TGTGCCAGCAGCGCGATGGACGGGGAGACCCAGTACTTC. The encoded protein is CASSAMDGETQYF.

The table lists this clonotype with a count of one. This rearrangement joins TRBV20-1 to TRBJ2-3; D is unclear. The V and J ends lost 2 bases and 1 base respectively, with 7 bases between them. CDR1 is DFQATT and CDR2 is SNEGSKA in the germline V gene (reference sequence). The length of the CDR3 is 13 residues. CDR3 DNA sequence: TGCAGTGCTAGATCCGCAGGCACAGATACGCAGTATTTT. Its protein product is CSARSAGTDTQYF.

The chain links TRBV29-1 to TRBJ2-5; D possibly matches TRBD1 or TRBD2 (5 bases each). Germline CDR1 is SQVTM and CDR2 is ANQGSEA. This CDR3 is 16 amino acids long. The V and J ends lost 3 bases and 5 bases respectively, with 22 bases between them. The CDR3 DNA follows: TGCAGCGTTGAGTTTTGGGGCAGGGAGCTGGGGGAGACCCAGTACTTC. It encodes CSVEFWGRELGETQYF.

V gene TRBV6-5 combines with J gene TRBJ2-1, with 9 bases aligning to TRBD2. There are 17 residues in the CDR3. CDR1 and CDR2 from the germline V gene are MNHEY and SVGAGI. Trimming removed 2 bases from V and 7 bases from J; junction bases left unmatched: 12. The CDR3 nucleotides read TGTGCCAGCAGTTACCACATACTTGGCGGGGGGGAGAATGAGCAGTTCTTC. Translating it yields CASSYHILGGGENEQFF.

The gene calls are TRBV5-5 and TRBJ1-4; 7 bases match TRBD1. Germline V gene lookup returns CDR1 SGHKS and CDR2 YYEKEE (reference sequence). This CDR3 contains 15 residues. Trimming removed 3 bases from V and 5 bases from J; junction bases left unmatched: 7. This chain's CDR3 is CASSSSTGTNEKLFF. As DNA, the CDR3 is TGTGCCAGCAGCTCTTCGACAGGGACGAATGAAAAACTGTTTTTT.

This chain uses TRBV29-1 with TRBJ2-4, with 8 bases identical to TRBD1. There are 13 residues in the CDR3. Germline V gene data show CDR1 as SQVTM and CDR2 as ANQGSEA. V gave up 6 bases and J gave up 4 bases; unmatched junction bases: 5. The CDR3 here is CSVPGQEKNIQYF. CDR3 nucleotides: TGCAGCGTCCCGGGACAGGAAAAAAACATTCAGTACTTC.

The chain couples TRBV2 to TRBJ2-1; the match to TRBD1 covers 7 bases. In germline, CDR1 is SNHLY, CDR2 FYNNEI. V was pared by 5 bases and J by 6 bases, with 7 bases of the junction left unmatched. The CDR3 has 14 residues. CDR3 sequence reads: CASSPGQHSNEQFF. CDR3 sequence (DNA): TGTGCCAGCAGTCCGGGACAGCACTCCAATGAGCAGTTCTTC. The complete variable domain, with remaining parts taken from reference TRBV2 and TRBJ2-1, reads EPEVTQTPSHQVTQMGQEVILRCVPISNHLYFYWYRQILGQKVEFLVSFYNNEISEKSEIFDDQFSVERPDGSNFTLKIRSTKLEDSAMYFCASSPGQHSNEQFFGPGTRLTVL.

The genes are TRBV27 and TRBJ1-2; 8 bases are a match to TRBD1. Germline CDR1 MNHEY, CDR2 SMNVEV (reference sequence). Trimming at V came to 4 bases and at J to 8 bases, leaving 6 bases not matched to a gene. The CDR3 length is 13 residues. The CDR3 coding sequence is TGTGCCAGCAGTTCCGGGACAGGCGGAGGCTACACCTTC. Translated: CASSSGTGGGYTF.

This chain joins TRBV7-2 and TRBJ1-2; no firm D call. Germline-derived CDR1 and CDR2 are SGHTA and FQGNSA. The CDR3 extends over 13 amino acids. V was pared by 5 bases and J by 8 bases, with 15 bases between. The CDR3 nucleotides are TGTGCCAGCAGCCCCCGGGCCATCCTAGGCTACACCTTC. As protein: CASSPRAILGYTF. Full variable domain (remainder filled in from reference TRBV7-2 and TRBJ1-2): GAGVSQSPSNKVTEKGKDVELRCDPISGHTALYWYRQSLGQGLEFLIYFQGNSAPDKSGLPSDRFSAERTGGSVSTLTIQRTQQEDSAVYLCASSPRAILGYTFGSGTRLTVV.

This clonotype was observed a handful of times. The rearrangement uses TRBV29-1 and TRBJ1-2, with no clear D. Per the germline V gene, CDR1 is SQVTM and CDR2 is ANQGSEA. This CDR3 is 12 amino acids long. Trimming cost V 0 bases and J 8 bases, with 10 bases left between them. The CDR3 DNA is TGCAGCGTTGAAGATAGGCCTGGAGGCTACACCTTC. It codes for CSVEDRPGGYTF.

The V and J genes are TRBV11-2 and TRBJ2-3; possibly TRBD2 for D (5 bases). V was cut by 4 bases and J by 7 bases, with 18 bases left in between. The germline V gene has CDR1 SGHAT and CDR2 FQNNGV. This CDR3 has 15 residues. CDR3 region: CASSSIGGRYHTQYF. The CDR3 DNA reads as TGTGCCAGCAGCTCCATAGGTGGGAGATACCATACGCAGTATTTT.

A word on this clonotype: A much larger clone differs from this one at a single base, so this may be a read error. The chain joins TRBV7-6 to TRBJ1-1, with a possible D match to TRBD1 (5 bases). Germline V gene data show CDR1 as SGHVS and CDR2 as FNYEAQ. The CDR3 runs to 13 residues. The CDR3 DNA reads TGTGCCTGCAGCAAGGAGGGGAATACTGAAGCTTTCTTT. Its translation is CACSKEGNTEAFF.

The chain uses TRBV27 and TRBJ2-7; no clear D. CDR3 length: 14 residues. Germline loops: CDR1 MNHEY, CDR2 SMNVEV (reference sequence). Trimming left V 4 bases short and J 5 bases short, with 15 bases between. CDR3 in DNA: TGTGCCAGCAGTTCCACCCTTTGGGTCGACGAGCAGTACTTC. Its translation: CASSSTLWVDEQYF.